This TCR beta chain was captured by sequencing in a study of T cell responses to AZD1222 COVID-19 vaccine. The germline V and J ends were trimmed by 1 base and 3 bases, with 7 bases remaining between them. The CDR3 has 13 amino acids. CDR1 and CDR2 from the germline V gene are GTSNPN and SVGIG (reference sequence). The table lists this clone with a few counts. Its antigen is still unknown. Method: immunoSEQ multiplex PCR; TCRdb's copy keeps in-frame clones and lacks some. The repertoire includes roughly 51,000 clones, 89% of them detected once, and more than 12% sits in the top ten. Broader study findings: Increases in Spike-specific TCR breadth and depth were seen after two AZD1222 doses. The donor cohort was predominantly white British with a female majority, and clonal diversity may have been underestimated.

Sequencing was performed on peripheral blood, taken 28 days after the second AZD1222 dose. The V gene is TRBV30, the J gene TRBJ1-5; tentative D call: TRBD1 (6 bases). The receptor was derived from an adult who received the AZD1222 COVID-19 vaccine. This CDR3 reads CAWSGDNNQPQHF. The CDR3, as DNA: TGTGCCTGGAGTGGGGACAACAATCAGCCCCAGCATTTT.